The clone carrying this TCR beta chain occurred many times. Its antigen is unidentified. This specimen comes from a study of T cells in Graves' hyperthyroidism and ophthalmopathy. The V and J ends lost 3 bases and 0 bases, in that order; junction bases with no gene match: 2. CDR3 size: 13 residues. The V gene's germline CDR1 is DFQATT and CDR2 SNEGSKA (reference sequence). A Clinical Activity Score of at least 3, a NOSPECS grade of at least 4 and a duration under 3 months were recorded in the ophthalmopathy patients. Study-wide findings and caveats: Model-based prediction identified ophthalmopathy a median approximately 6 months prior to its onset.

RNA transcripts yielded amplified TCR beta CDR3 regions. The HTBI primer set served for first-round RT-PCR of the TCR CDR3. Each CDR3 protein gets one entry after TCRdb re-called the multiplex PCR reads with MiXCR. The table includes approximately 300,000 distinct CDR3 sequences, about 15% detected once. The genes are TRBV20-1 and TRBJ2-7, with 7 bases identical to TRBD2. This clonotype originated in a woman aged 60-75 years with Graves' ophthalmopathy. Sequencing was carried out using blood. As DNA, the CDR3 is TGCAGTGCTAGCGGGGGGAGCTCCTACGAGCAGTACTTC. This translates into CSASGGSSYEQYF.